These 6 T cell receptor beta chains were sequenced from one sample in a study of blood T cell repertoires in COVID-19. The assay was immunoSEQ multiplex PCR, and TCRdb's table has in-frame clones only and misses some. Of roughly 250,000 clones in the sample, 88% are singletons; the top ten hold around 3%. Source material: PBMCs or T cells enriched from blood (not recorded which). Receptors were obtained from a woman between 45 and 65 years old who had recovered from COVID-19.

The chain uses TRBV5-1 and TRBJ2-3, with 9 nucleotides matching TRBD2. This CDR3 contains 22 residues. CDR1 is SGHRS, CDR2 YFSETQ, per germline. Trimming took 4 bases from V and 0 from J; bases not matched to a gene: 24. CDR3 coding DNA: TGCGCCAGCAGCCCAAGAGAATCTCGGCGGGAGGGCAAGCTGAAGAGCACAGATACGCAGTATTTT. As protein: CASSPRESRREGKLKSTDTQYF.

The gene calls are TRBV7-2 and TRBJ1-3, with 8 bases fitting TRBD1. Germline-derived CDR1 and CDR2 are SGHTA and FQGNSA. The V gene end was trimmed by 5 bases and the J gene end by 2 bases; junction bases not matched to a gene: 5. CDR3 size: 15 residues. The CDR3 DNA reads TGTGCCAGCAGCCAAGCGGACAGGGCTGGAAACACCATATATTTT. It encodes CASSQADRAGNTIYF. Variable domain in full (rest from reference TRBV7-2 and TRBJ1-3): GAGVSQSPSNKVTEKGKDVELRCDPISGHTALYWYRQSLGQGLEFLIYFQGNSAPDKSGLPSDRFSAERTGGSVSTLTIQRTQQEDSAVYLCASSQADRAGNTIYFGEGSWLTVV.

The V gene is TRBV19, the J gene TRBJ1-1; possible D gene TRBD1, 5 bases. The CDR3 length is 15 residues. CDR1 and CDR2 (germline): LNHDA, SQIVND (reference sequence). Trimming pared 4 bases from V and 1 base from J, leaving 13 bases between. The DNA of the CDR3 is TGTGCCAGTAGTACCCAGACAGTCCCGAACACTGAAGCTTTCTTT. It codes for CASSTQTVPNTEAFF.

This clone was counted between two and nine times. The rearrangement uses TRBV5-1 and TRBJ2-2; TRBD1 aligns across 9 bases. Germline V gives CDR1 SGHRS, CDR2 YFSETQ. The CDR3 runs to 17 residues. V trimming: 0 bases; J trimming: 1 base; junction bases outside the gene matches: 4. CDR3 sequence (DNA): TGCGCCAGCAGCTTGGCTGCGGGACAGGGGAACACCGGGGAGCTGTTTTTT. Protein product: CASSLAAGQGNTGELFF.

The V gene is TRBV2, the J gene TRBJ2-7; 8 bases map to TRBD1. CDR1 is SNHLY, CDR2 FYNNEI, per germline. CDR3 length equals 14 residues. Trimming took 5 bases from V and 6 from J; bases not matched to a gene: 9. CDR3 sequence: CASSTHRGASEQYF. The CDR3 coding sequence is TGTGCCAGCAGTACCCACAGGGGGGCCTCCGAGCAGTACTTC.

The V call is TRBV24-1, the J call TRBJ1-1; D might be TRBD1 (5 bases). This CDR3 region has 14 residues. Between the trimmed V and J ends, which lost 5 bases and 1 base, there was a span of 10 bases. The V gene's germline CDR1 is KGHDR and CDR2 SFDVKD. This chain's CDR3 is CATSGVGANTEAFF. CDR3 nucleotide sequence: TGTGCCACCAGTGGAGTAGGGGCGAACACTGAAGCTTTCTTT.